Given below is one T cell receptor (beta chain) in context. There are a few counts of this clonotype. Its antigen target is currently unknown. One base away there is no much larger clone; base qualities are not given. These data are taken from a study of T-cell reconstitution after alpha-beta-depleted transplantation in children listed by TCRdb under 2016. A note on the overall study: The study quantitatively tracked T-cell immune reconstitution after TCRalphabeta/CD19-depleted allogeneic hematopoietic cell transplantation in children using TCR repertoire profiling. The full study reports these points: Over subsequent months, a decline in hyperexpanded clone frequencies was noted, and after one year, T-cell counts and TCRbeta diversity were mostly ascribed to newly produced T cells. In some patients, high TCRbeta diversity at day 60 was attributed to recipient T cells and intrathymic progenitors that had survived conditioning. The apparently early alphabetaT-cell count recovery about two months after transplant was reportedly dependent on only several hundred rapidly expanded clones derived from non-depleted graft cells.

Library preparation employed PCR. This sample was sequenced with an Illumina HiSeq 2500. TCR libraries were prepared with molecular barcoding, using unique molecular identifiers to normalize TCRbeta repertoire quantification. TCRdb redid the processing of the public reads, applying fastp at Q25 and MiXCR, and retained in-frame beta chains. Each entry merges the rows of one CDR3 protein and shows their most common DNA and genes. The sample has roughly 300,000 distinct CDR3 sequences on record, around 10% of them singletons. The ten largest clones represent about a quarter of the sample. The treatment or condition label, read with the paper, signifies: allogeneic hematopoietic cell transplantation with graft depleted of TCRalphabeta T cells and CD19 B cells. Transplant recipients were children who received TCRalphabeta/CD19-depleted allogeneic hematopoietic cell grafts. Its CDR3 holds 16 amino acids, cysteine through phenylalanine. The only DNA kept is the CDR3, 48 bases in frame from the first base. CDR1 and CDR2, per the germline V gene, are SGHTA and FQGNSA. V was cut back by 3 bases and J by 4 bases, leaving a gap of 16 bases between them.

The rearranged segments are TRBV7-2 and TRBJ1-3; the D gene is perhaps TRBD1, on 6 matching bases. The specimen was peripheral blood, collected 180 days after TCRalphabeta/CD19-depleted stem cell transplant. This receptor was obtained from a male patient aged 2 to 9 who had a stem cell transplant for chronic granulomatous disease, so the T cells may come from the graft donor. The bases read TGTGCCAGCAGCTTGTTCCGGGGGCAGACGGGAAACACCATATATTTT. This is translated as CASSLFRGQTGNTIYF.